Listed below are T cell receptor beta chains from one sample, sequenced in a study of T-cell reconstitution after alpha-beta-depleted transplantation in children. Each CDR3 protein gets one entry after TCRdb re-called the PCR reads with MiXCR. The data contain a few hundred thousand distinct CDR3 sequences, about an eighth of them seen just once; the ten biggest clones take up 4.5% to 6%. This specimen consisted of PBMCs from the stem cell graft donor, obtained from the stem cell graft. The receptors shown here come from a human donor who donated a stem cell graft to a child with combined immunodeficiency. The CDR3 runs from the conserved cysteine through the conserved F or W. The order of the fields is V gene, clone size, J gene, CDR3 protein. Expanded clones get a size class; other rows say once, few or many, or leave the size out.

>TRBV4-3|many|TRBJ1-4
CASSQDDSQGGEKLFF
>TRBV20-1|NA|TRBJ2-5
CSARDLGKVETQYF
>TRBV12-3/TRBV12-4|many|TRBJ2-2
CASSPDGAGELFF
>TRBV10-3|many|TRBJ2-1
CAISGGSDEQFF
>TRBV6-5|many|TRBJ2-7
CASSYSVSYEQYF
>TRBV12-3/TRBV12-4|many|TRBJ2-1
CASSRDRGAYNEQFF
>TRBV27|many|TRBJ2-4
CASRRISGTGGNIQYF
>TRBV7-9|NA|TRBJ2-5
CASSPRGAGYQETQYF
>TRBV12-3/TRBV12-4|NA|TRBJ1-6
CASSFFGITEYNSPLHF
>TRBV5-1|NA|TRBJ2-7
CASEDRPLSYEQYF
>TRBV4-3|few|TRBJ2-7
CASSLTQAGEGYEQYF
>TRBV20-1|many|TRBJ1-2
CSASDRVEDYGYTF
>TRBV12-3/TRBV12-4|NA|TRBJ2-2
CASSLSGRSTGELFF
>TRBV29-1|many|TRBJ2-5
CSVEDLSKGETQYF
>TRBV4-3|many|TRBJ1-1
CASSRTVGAEAFF
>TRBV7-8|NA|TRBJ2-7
CASSLDVGSYEQYF
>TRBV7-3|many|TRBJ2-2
CASSLSRGANTGELFF
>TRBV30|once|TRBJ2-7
CAWQTPGSTLLYEQYF
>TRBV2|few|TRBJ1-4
CASSVRLQKLFF
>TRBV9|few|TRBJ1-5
CASSVSGQGGQPQHF
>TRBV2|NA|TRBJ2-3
CASSELAGMDTQYF
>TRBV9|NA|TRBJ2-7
CASSATGTAYEQYF
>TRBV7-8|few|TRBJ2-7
CASSIRGGVGYEQYF
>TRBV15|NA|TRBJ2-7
CATSRGSGEEAQYF
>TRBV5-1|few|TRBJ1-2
CASSLDVGRNYGYTF
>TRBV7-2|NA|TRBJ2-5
CASSFIAGEQETQYF
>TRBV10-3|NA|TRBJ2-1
CAISKLWTEKNEQFF
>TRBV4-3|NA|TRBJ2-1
CASSQDPGLLQFF
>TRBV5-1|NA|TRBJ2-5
CASSSGRTVGETQYF
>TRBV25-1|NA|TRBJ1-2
CASSVYGGQSYGYTF
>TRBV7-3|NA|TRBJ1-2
CASSLDGASGFYGYTF
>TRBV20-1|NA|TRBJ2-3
CSAREIYQTSTDTQYF
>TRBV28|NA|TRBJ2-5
CASSNRQETQYF
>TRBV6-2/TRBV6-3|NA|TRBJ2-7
CASSDTGQGTYEQYF
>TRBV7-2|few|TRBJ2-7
CASSLYPGSSYEQYF
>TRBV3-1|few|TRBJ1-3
CASSQEGWVGNTIYF
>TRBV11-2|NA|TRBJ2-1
CASRQRTSRYNEQFF
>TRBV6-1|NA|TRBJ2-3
CASSLGNRDTDTQYF
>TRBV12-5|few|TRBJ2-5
CASGLPGGTQETQYF
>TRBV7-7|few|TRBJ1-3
CASSHGPATGNTIYF
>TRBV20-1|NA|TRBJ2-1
CSSQKWGVNEQFF
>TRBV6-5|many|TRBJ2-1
CASSSPGQGYNEQFF
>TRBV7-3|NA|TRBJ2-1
CASSLGRSDEQFF
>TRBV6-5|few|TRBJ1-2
CASSSTGGPSYGYTF
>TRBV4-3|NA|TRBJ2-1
CASSQGLAAYNEQFF
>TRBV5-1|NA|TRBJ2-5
CASSGGQVEKTQYF
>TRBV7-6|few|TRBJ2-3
CASSGGGRAGDTQYF
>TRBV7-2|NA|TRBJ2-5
CASSPRRTSGTETQYF
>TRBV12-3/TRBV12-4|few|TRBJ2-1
CASSFKPEQFF
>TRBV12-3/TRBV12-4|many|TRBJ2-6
CASSYTGAGANVLTF
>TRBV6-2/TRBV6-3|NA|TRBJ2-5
CASSWVGETQYF
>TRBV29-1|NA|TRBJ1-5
CSVGGAAQNDQPQHF
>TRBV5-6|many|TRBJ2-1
CASSLLDRVRNEQFF
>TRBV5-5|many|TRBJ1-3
CASSSYTGPGNTIYF
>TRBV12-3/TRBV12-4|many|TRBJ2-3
CASSLTGEITDTQYF